Given below is one T cell receptor beta chain in context. Its antigen is as yet unknown. The PCR ran on 60 Vbeta and 13 Jbeta primers. Produced via immunoSEQ multiplex PCR; TCRdb's table is partial and in-frame only. This repertoire shows about 150,000 clones, about three quarters found once; its top ten account for 2.5% to 3.5%. This entry comes from a study of cytomegalovirus exposure and HLA in healthy donors. General observations from the study: In a later analysis, at a false discovery rate of 0.05, fewer than 20,000 TCR beta sequences matched HLA alleles.

The V gene lost 7 bases and the J gene lost 10 bases, with 14 bases spanning the gap. Germline CDR1 SQVTM, CDR2 ANQGSEA. This CDR3 spans 12 amino acids. Sequenced input: PBMCs. This clonotype originated in a woman aged 35 to 49 in good health and CMV-seronegative. V usage is TRBV29-1 and J usage is TRBJ1-6; D uncertain. CDR3 in amino acids: CSAQAPGSPLHF. DNA for the CDR3: TGCAGCGCTCAGGCCCCGGGGTCACCCCTCCACTTT.